The 6 T cell receptor beta chains below all came from one sample that was sequenced in a study of blood T cell repertoires in COVID-19. Libraries were prepared by immunoSEQ multiplex PCR; TCRdb keeps only in-frame clonotypes and omits some of them. The sample records about 210,000 clones, about four fifths being singletons. Sequencing was carried out using peripheral blood. The receptors were sampled from a woman aged 35 to 49 with acute or convalescent COVID-19.

The rearrangement joins TRBV3-1 (or the pseudogene TRBV3-2) to TRBJ2-4, with 8 bases that match TRBD1. Germline V gives CDR1 LGHDT, CDR2 YNNKEL (reference sequence). V shed 0 bases and J 0 bases; nucleotides not matched to a gene: 7. The CDR3 is 18 residues long. CDR3 bases: TGTGCCAGCAGCCAAGAGGGGGGACAGGTACTAGCCAAAAACATTCAGTACTTC. Translating it yields CASSQEGGQVLAKNIQYF.

Here the CDR3 DNA reads TGTGCCAGCAGTCCGGGAGGACTCCTTATTGATGGCTACACCTTC. It specifies CASSPGGLLIDGYTF. This chain links TRBV2 with TRBJ1-2, with D uncertain. The V end was cut by 5 bases, the J end by 6 bases, with 19 bases between. This CDR3 comprises 15 residues. Germline V gene data show CDR1 as SNHLY and CDR2 as FYNNEI.

This clone was found once. The V call is TRBV6-6, the J call TRBJ1-1; 12 bases align to TRBD1. CDR3 length: 14 residues. Germline V gene data show CDR1 as MNHNY and CDR2 as SVGAGI (reference sequence). V dropped 5 bases and J dropped 8; count of bases not matched to a gene: 6. CDR3 protein: CASSLTGTGGEAFF. The DNA for the CDR3 is TGTGCCAGCAGTCTAACCGGGACAGGGGGCGAAGCTTTCTTT.

This clone was picked up many times. The chain links TRBV19 to TRBJ2-2, with TRBD2 identical over 13 bases. Per the germline V gene, CDR1 is LNHDA and CDR2 is SQIVND (reference sequence). V shed 9 bases and J 7 bases; nucleotides not matched to a gene: 8. This CDR3 is 15 amino acids long. The CDR3 region has the DNA TGTGCCAGCCTACTTTGGACTAGCGGGAGCGGGGAGCTGTTTTTT. This codes for CASLLWTSGSGELFF.

The rearrangement links TRBV18 to TRBJ1-1; maybe TRBD1 (6 bases). The CDR3 is 16 amino acids. The germline CDR1 and CDR2 sequences are KGHSH and LQKENI. Trimming took 6 bases from V and 4 from J, leaving 21 bases between them. The CDR3 spells CASSLDRTRSSTEAFF. For the CDR3, the DNA is TGTGCCAGCTCCCTAGACAGGACAAGGAGTAGCACTGAAGCTTTCTTT.

This clone showed up just once. The rearrangement links TRBV4-3 to TRBJ1-2; D is ambiguous. The germline V and J ends were trimmed by 0 bases and 6 bases, with 17 bases remaining between them. CDR3 size: 16 residues. The germline V gene has CDR1 LGHNA and CDR2 YSLEER. The CDR3 here is CASSQDERRRVDGYTF. The DNA for the CDR3 is TGCGCCAGCAGCCAAGACGAACGGAGACGAGTGGATGGCTACACCTTC.